This T cell receptor (beta chain) derives from a study of blood T cells in healthy people across ages. A sample-barcoded 5' primer and a J-beta primer mix were used in a second PCR of roughly 6 to 11 cycles. TCRdb called the 5' RACE reads again in MiXCR, with one record for every CDR3 protein. The table lists about 670,000 distinct CDR3 sequences, roughly 41% of them singletons. Each of the donors had roughly 9.7 milliliters of peripheral blood drawn into EDTA-treated Vacutainer tubes. The CDR3 has 15 residues. Germline loops: CDR1 SGHTA, CDR2 FQGNSA. As to this clonotype: A much larger clone is a single base away; this may be a read error.

Sequences were obtained from blood. The chain recombines TRBV7-2 with TRBJ2-3; D may be TRBD2 (6 bases). The clonotype comes from a man of 80 years or more in good health. The CDR3 sequence is CASSLRTMRTDTRYF. DNA for the CDR3: TGTGCCAGCAGCCTAAGGACTATGCGCACAGATACGCGGTATTTT.